A selection of T cell receptor beta chains follows, all from one sample in a study of blood T cell repertoires in COVID-19. Sequenced by immunoSEQ multiplex PCR; TCRdb stores in-frame clones only, minus some. The table lists just under 250,000 clones, around 86% of them singletons. Sequencing input: peripheral blood. The receptors come from a woman aged 25 to 39 who had recovered from COVID-19. Both conserved end residues are part of each CDR3. D genes are given only for firm matches. The listing skips clone size in some rows; elsewhere it reads once, few, many or a size class.

size: .
V: TRBV7-2
J: TRBJ1-6
D: .
CDR3: CASSLWATDNSPLHF
DNA: TGTGCCAGCAGCTTATGGGCCACGGATAATTCACCCCTCCACTTT

size: few
V: TRBV2
J: TRBJ1-5
D: .
CDR3: CASTSQGPNQPQHF
DNA: TGTGCCAGCACAAGCCAGGGCCCCAATCAGCCCCAGCATTTT

size: .
V: TRBV7-9
J: TRBJ1-5
D: .
CDR3: CASSFGTPGQPQHF
DNA: TGTGCCAGCAGCTTCGGGACACCAGGTCAGCCCCAGCATTTT

size: few
V: TRBV7-9
J: TRBJ1-1
D: TRBD1
CDR3: CASSLDDRDNTEAFF
DNA: TGTGCCAGCAGCTTAGATGACAGGGATAACACTGAAGCTTTCTTT

size: .
V: TRBV5-1
J: TRBJ2-2
D: TRBD1
CDR3: CASSSLGTGNTGELFF
DNA: TGCGCCAGCAGCTCCCTCGGGACAGGGAACACCGGGGAGCTGTTTTTT

size: .
V: TRBV7-9
J: TRBJ2-7
D: TRBD1
CDR3: CASSQPEQGAYEQYF
DNA: TGTGCCAGCAGCCAACCCGAACAGGGGGCCTACGAGCAGTACTTC

size: .
V: TRBV5-1
J: TRBJ2-7
D: .
CDR3: CASSSSGLYEQYF
DNA: TGCGCCAGCAGCTCAAGTGGGCTCTACGAGCAGTACTTC

size: .
V: TRBV29-1
J: TRBJ1-1
D: TRBD1
CDR3: CSVEKGTEAEAFF
DNA: TGCAGCGTTGAAAAAGGGACAGAGGCTGAAGCTTTCTTT

size: .
V: TRBV21-1
J: TRBJ1-2
D: .
CDR3: CASSRRQETNYGYTF
DNA: TGTGCCAGCAGCAGACGACAGGAGACAAACTATGGCTACACCTTC

size: .
V: TRBV30
J: TRBJ1-2
D: .
CDR3: CAWSSGTNYGYTF
DNA: TGTGCCTGGAGTTCGGGAACCAACTATGGCTACACCTTC

size: .
V: TRBV7-2
J: TRBJ2-1
D: TRBD2
CDR3: CATNGGGTSANEQFF
DNA: TGTGCCACCAACGGTGGTGGGACTAGCGCCAATGAGCAGTTCTTC

size: .
V: TRBV5-6
J: TRBJ1-4
D: .
CDR3: CASSPRGTFEKLFF
DNA: TGTGCCAGCAGCCCTCGTGGGACATTCGAAAAACTGTTTTTT

size: .
V: TRBV9
J: TRBJ2-1
D: TRBD2
CDR3: CASSSSGDGNEQFF
DNA: TGTGCCAGCAGCTCCAGCGGGGATGGGAATGAGCAGTTCTTC

size: .
V: TRBV9
J: TRBJ2-3
D: TRBD2
CDR3: CASSGLLAGALDTQYF
DNA: TGTGCCAGCAGCGGACTACTAGCGGGGGCCCTGGATACGCAGTATTTT

size: .
V: TRBV2
J: TRBJ2-1
D: .
CDR3: CASGLLGGRGGNEQFF
DNA: TGTGCCAGCGGGCTTTTGGGGGGTCGGGGAGGCAATGAGCAGTTCTTC